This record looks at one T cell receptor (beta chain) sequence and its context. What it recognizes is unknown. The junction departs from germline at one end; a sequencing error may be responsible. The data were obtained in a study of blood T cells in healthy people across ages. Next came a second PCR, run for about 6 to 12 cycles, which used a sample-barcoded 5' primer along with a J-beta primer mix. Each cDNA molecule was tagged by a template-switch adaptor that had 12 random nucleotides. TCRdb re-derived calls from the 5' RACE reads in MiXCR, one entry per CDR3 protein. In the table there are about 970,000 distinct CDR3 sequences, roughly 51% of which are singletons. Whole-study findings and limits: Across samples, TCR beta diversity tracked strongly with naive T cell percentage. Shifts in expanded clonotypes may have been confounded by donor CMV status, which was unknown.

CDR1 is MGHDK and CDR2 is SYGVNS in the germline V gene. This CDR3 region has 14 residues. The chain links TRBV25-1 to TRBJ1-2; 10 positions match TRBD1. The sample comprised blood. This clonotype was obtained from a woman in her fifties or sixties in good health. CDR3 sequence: CASSPGQGLYGYIF. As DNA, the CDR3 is TGTGCCAGCAGTCCGGGACAGGGGTTGTATGGCTACATCTTC.